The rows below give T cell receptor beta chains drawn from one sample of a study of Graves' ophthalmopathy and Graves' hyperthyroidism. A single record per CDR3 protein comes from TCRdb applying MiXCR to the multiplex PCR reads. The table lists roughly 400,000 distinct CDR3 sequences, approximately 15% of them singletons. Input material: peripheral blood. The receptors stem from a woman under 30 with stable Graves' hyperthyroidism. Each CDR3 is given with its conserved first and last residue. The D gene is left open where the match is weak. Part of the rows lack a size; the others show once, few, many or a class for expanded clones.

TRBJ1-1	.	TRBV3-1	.	TGTGCCAGCAGCCAAGAGACGGCCGCCCGAGCTTTCTTT	CASSQETAARAFF
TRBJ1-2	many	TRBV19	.	TGTGCCAGTAGTATAGTCATTGGGAATGGCTACACCTTC	CASSIVIGNGYTF
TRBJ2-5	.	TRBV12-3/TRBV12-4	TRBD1	TGTGCCAGCAGCACGACAGGGGGCGACGAGACCCAGTACTTC	CASSTTGGDETQYF
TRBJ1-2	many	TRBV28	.	TGTGCCAGCAGTTTAGTCAGCAGAAACTATGGCTACACCTTC	CASSLVSRNYGYTF
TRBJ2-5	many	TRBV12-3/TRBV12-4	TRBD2	TGTGCCAGCAGTCTATCTAGCGGCCAAGAGACCCAGTACTTC	CASSLSSGQETQYF
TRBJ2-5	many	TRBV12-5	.	TGTGCTAGTGGTTTGGTTTGGGGCGCATTGGAGACCCAGTACTTC	CASGLVWGALETQYF
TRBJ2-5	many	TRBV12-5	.	TGTGCTAGTGGTCCTCTCCGGGGCCCTACGTACTTC	CASGPLRGPTYF
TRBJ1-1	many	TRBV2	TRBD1	TGTGCCAGCAGCGGGGACAGGGTTCCAGTGAACACTGAAGCTTTCTTT	CASSGDRVPVNTEAFF
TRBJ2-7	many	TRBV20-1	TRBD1	TGCAGTGCTAGAGGGACAGGGGCCTCCTACGAGCAGTACTTC	CSARGTGASYEQYF
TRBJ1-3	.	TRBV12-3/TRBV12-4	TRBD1	TGTGCCAGCAGTTTCGACAGGGTATCTGGAAACACCATATATTTT	CASSFDRVSGNTIYF
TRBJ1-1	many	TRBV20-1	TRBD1	TGCAGTGCTAGGGGACAGACCTACACTGAAGCTTTCTTT	CSARGQTYTEAFF
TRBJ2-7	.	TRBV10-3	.	TGTGCCATCAGCAGGTCGGAGTCTTCCTACGAGCAGTACTTC	CAISRSESSYEQYF
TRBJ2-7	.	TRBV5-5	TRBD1	TGTGCCAGCAGGCTGGGACAGGAGATCTCCTACGAGCAGTACTTC	CASRLGQEISYEQYF
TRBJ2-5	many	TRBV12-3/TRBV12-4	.	TGTGCCAGCAGGGCGGGGGCCTTTCAAGAGACCCAGTACTTC	CASRAGAFQETQYF
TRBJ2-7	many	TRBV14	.	TGTGCCAGCAGTCAAGAGAAGGGTCCCTACGAGCAGTACTTC	CASSQEKGPYEQYF
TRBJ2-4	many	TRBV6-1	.	TGTGCCAGCAGTGTGCCGCTCGCCAAAAACATTCAGTACTTC	CASSVPLAKNIQYF
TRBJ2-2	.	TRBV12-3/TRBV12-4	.	TGTGCCAGCAGGGGTGGAATCGTCGGGGAGCTGTTTTTT	CASRGGIVGELFF
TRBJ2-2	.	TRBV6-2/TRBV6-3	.	TGTGCCAGCAGTTCCTATCCCAGTGGCGGATCAAACACCGGGGAGCTGTTTTTT	CASSSYPSGGSNTGELFF
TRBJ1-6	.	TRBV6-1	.	TGTGCCAGCAGTGTGGCGGGGAATTCACCCCTCCACTTT	CASSVAGNSPLHF
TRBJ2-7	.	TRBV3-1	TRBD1	TGTGCCAGCAGCCAAGATTACAGACAGGGGGGCGAGCAGTACTTC	CASSQDYRQGGEQYF
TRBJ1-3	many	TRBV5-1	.	TGCGCCAGCAGCTTAGACGGGACTGCCTCTGGAAACACCATATATTTT	CASSLDGTASGNTIYF
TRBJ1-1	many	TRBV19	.	TGTGCCAGTAGTCCCTTGGGCCCTATGAACACTGAAGCTTTCTTT	CASSPLGPMNTEAFF